The following is a T cell receptor beta chain sequence with its context. Its antigen remains unknown. This record comes from a study of blood T cells in healthy people across ages. Study-level results: Estimated diversity that came from one million T cells was considered an underestimate. Roughly linear declines in TCR beta diversity per million T cells occurred with age. Naive and antigen-experienced cells were not separated, limiting conclusive comparison.

Alongside a J-beta primer mix, a sample-barcoded 5' primer served in a second PCR lasting about 7 to 12 cycles. TCRdb recomputed calls from the 5' RACE reads with MiXCR, one row per CDR3 protein. Seen here are hundreds of thousands of distinct CDR3 sequences, roughly 53% observed once, and the top ten hold roughly two fifths. Germline CDR1 MNHEY, CDR2 SVGEGT. This CDR3 contains 12 residues. The junction had 6 bases not matched to a gene; V was cut back by 10 bases and J by 4 bases. This clonotype was obtained from a man at least 80 years old in good health. Sequencing used blood. V usage is TRBV6-2 or TRBV6-3 and J usage is TRBJ1-2, with TRBD1 matching over 7 bases. The CDR3 sequence: CAIRQGSYGYTF. The CDR3 DNA follows: TGTGCCATAAGACAGGGATCCTATGGCTACACCTTC.